The T cell receptor (beta chain) under discussion was sequenced for a study of T cell responses to AZD1222 COVID-19 vaccine (dated by TCRdb to the early 2020s). Study-level background: AZD1222 recipients with second doses at about 4 weeks or about 12 weeks were pooled, because spike-specific TCR depth and breadth did not differ between schedules. A total of 233 trial participants underwent TCR sequencing, of whom 207 received two doses of AZD1222 and about 25 received two doses of the MenACWY control vaccine. Enrollment into the trials was organized by age into subgroups of 18-55, 56-69 and 70-plus years, and those subgroups contained roughly 150, 30 and 60 TCR-sequenced participants, respectively.

Overall results and qualifications from the work: The 56-69-year group was small, and its depth increase did not reach significance, likely because of low power. After two AZD1222 doses, spike-specific TCR breadth and depth were significantly higher than at day 0 and than in MenACWY recipients. Epitopes outside the regions mutated in the B.1.351 and B.1.1.7 variants were reportedly recognized by nearly half of the unique spike-specific TCRs. The vaccine-associated CD4 TCRs covered the entire spike protein, and the dominant responses fell in regions 160-218 and 743-854. Most participants were white British and females outnumbered males, and the authors suggested that clonal diversity may have been underestimated. No day 14 peak-response samples were available, so repertoires were characterized only after the peak T cell response. Only six or seven AZD1222 recipients were SARS-CoV-2 seropositive at baseline, limiting conclusions about previously exposed vaccinees.

Its CDR3 holds 15 amino acids, cysteine through phenylalanine. Only the CDR3 DNA is retained, 45 bases long and in frame from the first base. V is cut by 5 bases and J by 4 bases, and the space between the germline ends is 17 bases. The germline V gene (reference sequence) sets CDR1 to LNHDA and CDR2 to SQIVND. In the paper's terms, the time point label means: baseline before first vaccination. Vaccinee samples came from UK trials COV001 and COV002, including a single-blind randomized controlled phase 2/3 trial of AZD1222 (ChAdOx1 nCoV-19) in healthy adults. Trial participant PBMC samples were collected at day 0 and day 28 after the second dose for TCRbeta chain sequencing. Notes on this clone: Its antigen remains undetermined. No much larger clonotype is one base removed from it; base qualities were not supplied.

The CDR3 regions of human TCRbeta chains were analyzed by immunosequencing. For the original study's pipeline: Repertoire TCRs were checked for matches against a reference library of SARS-CoV-2-specific TCRs that had been generated using the MIRA antigen-specificity platform. Breadth meant the fraction of unique TCRs that were SARS-CoV-2-associated, whereas depth meant the fraction of total T cells that were SARS-CoV-2-associated. Using the MIRA data, each spike-specific TCR was assigned both to the spike region to which the TCR was reactive and to a CD4 or CD8 class. Log10-transformed breadth and depth values were compared by one-way ANOVA with Sidak's multiple comparisons tests. TCRdb mirrors the immuneACCESS table, restricted to in-frame sequences. Some clones are absent from its copies; in checked studies, under half trace to an unresolved V gene, and the reason for the others is unknown. Clone size and V and J calls were adopted from that table, with D and trimming inferred from the DNA. The sample includes more than 100,000 clones, with roughly 88% observed a single time. In total, the top ten clones hold less than 4% of the sample.

The sequence joins TRBV19 to TRBJ1-2; the D region possibly corresponds to TRBD1 (5 bases align). The receptor comes from an adult in good health. The material sequenced was peripheral blood, taken on day 0 of AZD1222 vaccination. The sequenced DNA is TGTGCCAGTAGTTCGAACCTCAGGGATACCTATGGCTACACCTTC. It translates as CASSSNLRDTYGYTF.